This is a list of T cell receptor beta chains from one sample in a study of blood T cell repertoires in COVID-19. The data were produced by immunoSEQ multiplex PCR, yet TCRdb's version contains in-frame clones alone and is incomplete. The sample contains about 250,000 clones, about 82% of which appear only once. The specimen was peripheral blood. These receptors originate from an elderly woman with COVID-19, enrolled during active disease. Both conserved end residues are part of each CDR3. D genes are given only for firm matches. Clone size is given for some rows only: seen once, a few or many times, or a class if the clone is expanded.

TRBJ2-7 | TRBD2 | NA | TRBV19 | 13 | CATRAGGRYEQYF | TGTGCCACCCGAGCGGGGGGCCGCTACGAGCAGTACTTC
TRBJ2-6 | NA | once | TRBV5-1 | 16 | CASSSLGVGGANVLTF | TGCGCCAGCAGCAGCCTAGGGGTAGGTGGGGCCAACGTCCTGACTTTC
TRBJ1-2 | NA | NA | TRBV19 | 11 | CASSTPAGYTF | TGTGCCAGTAGTACCCCCGCGGGCTACACCTTC
TRBJ1-2 | TRBD1 | NA | TRBV6-5 | 14 | CASSSTGQSYGYTF | TGTGCCAGCAGTTCCACGGGACAGAGCTATGGCTACACCTTC
TRBJ2-2 | NA | NA | TRBV6-1 | 16 | CASSQVTGTNTGELFF | TGTGCCAGCAGTCAAGTCACCGGGACAAACACCGGGGAGCTGTTTTTT
TRBJ1-6 | NA | NA | TRBV5-6 | 18 | CASSLRVVPSSYNSPLHF | TGTGCCAGCAGCTTGCGGGTTGTGCCCAGCTCCTATAATTCACCCCTCCACTTT
TRBJ2-2 | TRBD1 | NA | TRBV18 | 17 | CASSPRTGMLNTGELFF | TGTGCCAGCTCACCACGGACAGGGATGTTGAACACCGGGGAGCTGTTTTTT
TRBJ2-2 | TRBD2 | NA | TRBV7-2 | 18 | CASSLLGGTTLNTGELFF | TGTGCCAGCAGCTTACTCGGGGGGACTACCTTGAACACCGGGGAGCTGTTTTTT
TRBJ2-3 | TRBD2 | NA | TRBV11-2 | 16 | CASSEPGLAGMGTQYF | TGTGCCAGCAGCGAACCGGGACTAGCGGGAATGGGGACGCAGTATTTT
TRBJ2-7 | NA | NA | TRBV28 | 11 | CASSLYNEQYF | TGTGCCAGCAGTTTATATAACGAGCAGTACTTC